The rows below give T cell receptor beta chains drawn from one sample of a study of T cell responses to AZD1222 COVID-19 vaccine. Clones were read by immunoSEQ multiplex PCR, and TCRdb kept only the in-frame ones, dropping some. The sample includes 130,000 to 150,000 clones, approximately 89% of them seen just once. The sequenced sample was peripheral blood, obtained 28 days after the second AZD1222 dose. These receptors were taken from an adult who received the AZD1222 COVID-19 vaccine. Both conserved end residues are part of each CDR3. Each record gives: clone size, CDR3 length, J gene, V gene, D gene, CDR3 DNA, CDR3 protein. The D gene is left open where the match is weak. Clone size is shown for a subset of rows, as once, few, many or a class of expanded clone.

-,15,TRBJ2-3,TRBV4-1,-,TGCGCCAGCAGCCAAGATCCGGTTAGCACAGATACGCAGTATTTT,CASSQDPVSTDTQYF
-,14,TRBJ2-7,TRBV10-3,TRBD2,TGTGCCATGGCACCTAGCGGGAGCTCCTACGAGCAGTACTTC,CAMAPSGSSYEQYF
once,12,TRBJ2-7,TRBV29-1,-,TGCAGCGTTTTCGGAGCTAATTACGAGCAGTACTTC,CSVFGANYEQYF
-,13,TRBJ2-7,TRBV5-1,-,TGCGCCAGCAGCTTGCAGGGAGTCCACGAGCAGTACTTC,CASSLQGVHEQYF
-,16,TRBJ1-2,TRBV6-2/TRBV6-3,TRBD1,TGTGCCAGCAGTTCTTCCCACAGGGGGCGAGACTATGGCTACACCTTC,CASSSSHRGRDYGYTF
-,14,TRBJ2-3,TRBV15,-,TGTGCCACCAGCAGGGTAGCGGACACAGATACGCAGTATTTT,CATSRVADTDTQYF
-,17,TRBJ2-3,TRBV24-1,-,TGTGCCACCAGTGAACGAACCGGACCCGCCCGAGAAGTAACGCAGTATTTT,CATSERTGPAREVTQYF
-,14,TRBJ1-2,TRBV4-2,-,TGTGCCAGCAGCCAGGGAGGATCAGGGAGGGGCTACACCTTC,CASSQGGSGRGYTF
-,13,TRBJ1-6,TRBV7-2,-,TGTGCCAGCACCGGCCCCTATAATTCACCCCTCCACTTT,CASTGPYNSPLHF
-,16,TRBJ2-3,TRBV5-1,TRBD2,TGCGCCAGCAGCCCCAAGACTAGCGGGAGGGCAGATACGCAGTATTTT,CASSPKTSGRADTQYF
-,14,TRBJ2-7,TRBV6-5,-,TGTGCCAGCAGGTCCTCCCCGGGCAGCTACGAGCAGTACTTC,CASRSSPGSYEQYF
-,14,TRBJ2-2,TRBV7-2,TRBD1,TGTGCCAGCAGCGCTCGACAGGGTCCCGGGGAGCTGTTTTTT,CASSARQGPGELFF
once,16,TRBJ2-1,TRBV6-2/TRBV6-3,-,TGTGCCAGCAGCTATAAACTGGGGCCCCGATACAATGAGCAGTTCTTC,CASSYKLGPRYNEQFF
-,15,TRBJ1-4,TRBV14,-,TGTGCCAGCAGCCAAACAGGGTCAACTAATGAAAAACTGTTTTTT,CASSQTGSTNEKLFF
-,12,TRBJ2-2,TRBV6-5,-,TGTGCCAGCAGTTACGGGGCCGGGGAGCTGTTTTTT,CASSYGAGELFF
-,16,TRBJ1-3,TRBV19,-,TGTGCCAGTAGTTCGACTACATTGCAACCTGGAAACACCATATATTTT,CASSSTTLQPGNTIYF
-,15,TRBJ2-1,TRBV7-9,TRBD1,TGTGCCAGCAGGCCCCGACAGGGGGCCTACAATGAGCAGTTCTTC,CASRPRQGAYNEQFF
-,19,TRBJ2-6,TRBV4-2,TRBD1,TGTGCCAGCAGCCAAAAACAGGGGGCCGGGATCTCTGGGGCCAACGTCCTGACTTTC,CASSQKQGAGISGANVLTF
-,14,TRBJ2-3,TRBV6-2/TRBV6-3,-,TGTGCCAGCAGCCAGACAGAGACCACAGATACGCAGTATTTT,CASSQTETTDTQYF
once,15,TRBJ1-3,TRBV9,-,TGTGCCAGCAGCGTAGACGGGAACTCTGGAAACACCATATATTTT,CASSVDGNSGNTIYF
once,17,TRBJ2-3,TRBV7-2,TRBD2,TGTGCCAGCAGCCAGGTTCGTAGCGGGGAGGGGCCAGATACGCAGTATTTT,CASSQVRSGEGPDTQYF
-,15,TRBJ2-2,TRBV30,TRBD2,TGTGCCTGGAGTCCCCTGGGGAGGGACACCGGGGAGCTGTTTTTT,CAWSPLGRDTGELFF
once,15,TRBJ2-7,TRBV25-1,TRBD1,TGTGCCAGCAGTGACGGGCAGGGGGCTGCCTACGAGCAGTACTTC,CASSDGQGAAYEQYF
-,11,TRBJ2-1,TRBV6-2/TRBV6-3,-,TGTGCCAGCAGTTTCGGGATTGAGCAGTTCTTC,CASSFGIEQFF
once,14,TRBJ1-2,TRBV19,-,TGTGCCAGTAGTTCCATGGGGCTAAACTATGGCTACACCTTC,CASSSMGLNYGYTF
-,12,TRBJ2-2,TRBV27,-,TGTGCCAGTCGAGGTGGAGGCGGGGAGCTGTTTTTT,CASRGGGGELFF
-,16,TRBJ1-3,TRBV4-1,TRBD1,TGCGCCAGCAGTAAGGGACAGGCGAGCTCTGGAAACACCATATATTTT,CASSKGQASSGNTIYF
-,19,TRBJ2-7,TRBV5-6,TRBD2,TGTGCCAGCAGCACAAGACTAGCGGGAGTGGTGTCCAGTCCCTACGAGCAGTACTTC,CASSTRLAGVVSSPYEQYF
-,13,TRBJ2-5,TRBV4-3,-,TGCGCCAGCAGCCAACACACTCAAGAGACCCAGTACTTC,CASSQHTQETQYF
-,15,TRBJ2-1,TRBV24-1,-,TGTGCCACCAGTGATTTCCAGGGACCGCGAGATGAGCAGTTCTTC,CATSDFQGPRDEQFF
-,13,TRBJ2-2,TRBV2,-,TGTGCCGCCCTCATGAGGGGCACCGGGGAGCTGTTTTTT,CAALMRGTGELFF